The source of this T cell receptor beta chain is a study of T-cell reconstitution after alpha-beta-depleted transplantation in children. General study findings and limits: As was reported, about two months after transplant, alpha-beta T cells came from several hundred expanded graft clones. Surviving recipient T cells and thymic progenitors produced the high day-60 TCRbeta diversity seen in some patients.

The sample holds a few counts of this clonotype. Its antigen remains unidentified. The CDR3 is 15 residues long. Germline lookup yields CDR1 SGDLS and CDR2 YYNGEE. V lost 0 bases and J lost 0, with 9 bases in between. Unique molecular identifiers tagged the TCRbeta library. From the PCR reads, TCRdb called clonotypes with MiXCR, one entry per CDR3 protein. The sample carries nearly 20,000 distinct CDR3 sequences, approximately 12% recorded once. The sample here was PBMCs, mostly from graft donor cells, taken 60 days after TCRalphabeta/CD19-depleted stem cell transplant. The rearrangement uses TRBV9 and TRBJ1-2; perhaps TRBD1 as D (5 bases). The receptor comes from a female patient aged 2-15 years who had a stem cell transplant for congenital amegakaryocytic thrombocytopenia, so the T cells may come from the graft donor. The CDR3 reads CASSVGGGSNYGYTF. In nucleotides, the CDR3 is TGTGCCAGCAGCGTAGGTGGGGGGTCTAACTATGGCTACACCTTC.